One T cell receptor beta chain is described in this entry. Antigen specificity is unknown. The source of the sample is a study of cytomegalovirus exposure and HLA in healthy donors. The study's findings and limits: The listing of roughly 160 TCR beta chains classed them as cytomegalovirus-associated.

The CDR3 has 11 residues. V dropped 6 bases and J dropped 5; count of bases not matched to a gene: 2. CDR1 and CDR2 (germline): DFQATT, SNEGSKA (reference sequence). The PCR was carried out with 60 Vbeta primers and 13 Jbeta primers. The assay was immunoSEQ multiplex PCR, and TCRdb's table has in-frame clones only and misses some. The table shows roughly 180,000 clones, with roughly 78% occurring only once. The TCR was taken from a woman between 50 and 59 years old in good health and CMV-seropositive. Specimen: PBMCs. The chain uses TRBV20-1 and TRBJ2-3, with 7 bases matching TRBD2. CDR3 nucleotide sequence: TGCAGTGCGGGACTACTAGATACGCAGTATTTT. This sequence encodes CSAGLLDTQYF.